Sequencing of this T cell receptor beta chain was carried out in a study of cytomegalovirus exposure and HLA in healthy donors. 13 Jbeta primers and 60 Vbeta primers were used for the PCR. The protocol was immunoSEQ multiplex PCR, while the TCRdb copy is restricted to in-frame clones and leaves out a portion. The data contain about 110,000 clones, 77% of them singletons. The source is a male donor in good health and CMV-seronegative. The sequencing input was PBMCs.

CDR3 DNA sequence: TGTGCCAGCAGTCCAATAACCCCCTGGACAGGGGGCAAGGCAGATACGCAGTATTTT. Its protein product is CASSPITPWTGGKADTQYF. The chain uses TRBV28 and TRBJ2-3, with 11 bases matching TRBD1. V lost 5 bases, J lost 4 bases, and 17 bases stayed unmatched. Germline CDR1 and CDR2: MDHEN and SYDVKM. This CDR3 is 19 amino acids long.